The entry below gives a single T cell receptor beta chain sequence along with its context. Its antigen is not yet known. No base quality values were provided; no much bigger clone lies one nucleotide off. This entry is derived from a study of shared clonotypes between healthy human individuals (dated by TCRdb to 2019 to 2021). Regarding the complete study: The cohort comprised a couple of women and three men aged 18 to 49 years. Leukapheresis yielded between about 0.94 and 9 billion PBMCs per donor. To estimate repertoire size and how much clonotype sharing occurs between individuals, the study deeply sequenced the blood TCR repertoires of about five healthy adults. Different laboratories and diverse techniques were used to prepare libraries and sequence TCR repertoires, to increase sequencing depth and limit assay-specific biases. The paper as a whole reports these results and caveats: Pairwise subsampling led to the expectation that sequencing depth would affect the degree of clonotype sharing among donors. Only blood was sampled, and tissue TCR repertoires likely differ from those in blood. The genetic and exposure-history diversity represented was limited by the small number of donors.

The donors were healthy, HIV-negative adults who had no recently reported acute infections or vaccinations. Only Caucasian adults living in Nashville, Tennessee, USA were represented among the donors. In the unsorted samples, 90 million to 100 million PBMCs were counted, and genomic DNA was extracted using the QIAamp DNA Blood Mini kit. Blood was obtained by leukapheresis, after which PBMCs were separated by Ficoll-Histopaque density gradient centrifugation and cryopreserved in liquid nitrogen vapor phase. Using the deep immunoSEQ assay, multiplex PCR amplified TCR CDR3 regions from genomic DNA. Genomic DNA extracted from each cell subset was distributed evenly over all wells of several immunoSEQ 96-well plates, and each plate served as one replicate. Each replicate PCR for unsorted PBMC received about 0.3 ug genomic DNA, equal to 30,000 to 35,000 T cell genomes. Genomic DNA from unsorted PBMC was sequenced over ten immunoSEQ deep assay plates. Purified libraries were measured with a Qubit 3.0 fluorometer, size-checked on a Bioanalyzer 2100, and measured again with the KAPA Library Quantification kit. A separate single-read 150-cycle Illumina NextSeq 550 flow cell was used to sequence each immunoSEQ 96-well plate. In the authors' own workflow: Because the immunoSEQ output included only junctional sequences and no quality scores, the filtering could not be the same as the filtering used for full-length reads. To assign V/J genes and CDR3, sequences were annotated against IMGT germline references using PyIR, a Python wrapper for IgBLAST v1.9. Reads with weak V/J assignments (E-value above 1e-6), missing CDR3, stop codons, out-of-frame junctions, or ambiguous translated residues were removed. V3J clonotypes were defined by identical inferred V gene, J gene, and CDR3 amino acid sequence. Percentage overlap between repertoires was calculated by dividing the number of shared unique clonotypes by the size of the smaller repertoire. Three approaches were used to assess repertoire richness: RTK rarefaction, the Chao1 estimator, and Recon v2.1 estimates of unobserved clonotypes. The table was pulled from immuneACCESS by TCRdb, which kept in-frame rearrangements only. Such tables lose some clones; where checked, under half of the loss comes from unresolved V genes, and the rest has no known cause. The D gene and trimming were derived from the DNA, and the V and J assignments and clone size from that table. This sample comprises fewer than 550,000 clones, about 79% of them detected only once. The ten largest clones capture 9.5% to 15% of the sample.

The junction shows trimming of 2 bases on V and 5 bases on J, and the gene matches do not reach 4 bases of it. From its cysteine to its phenylalanine, the CDR3 spans 14 amino acids. The retained sequence is limited to the CDR3, 42 bases, with the frame set at the first base. CDR1 MGHRA and CDR2 YSYEKL were looked up in the germline V gene. This TCR was sampled from a woman in her forties in good health. Some clones in this sample may be carry-over from other donors' samples. This sequence uses TRBV4-1 and TRBJ2-5; 8 middle bases align to TRBD2. Material: PBMCs. The CDR3 corresponds to CASSQPGLGETQYF. Here is the DNA: TGCGCCAGCAGCCAACCGGGACTAGGGGAGACCCAGTACTTC.